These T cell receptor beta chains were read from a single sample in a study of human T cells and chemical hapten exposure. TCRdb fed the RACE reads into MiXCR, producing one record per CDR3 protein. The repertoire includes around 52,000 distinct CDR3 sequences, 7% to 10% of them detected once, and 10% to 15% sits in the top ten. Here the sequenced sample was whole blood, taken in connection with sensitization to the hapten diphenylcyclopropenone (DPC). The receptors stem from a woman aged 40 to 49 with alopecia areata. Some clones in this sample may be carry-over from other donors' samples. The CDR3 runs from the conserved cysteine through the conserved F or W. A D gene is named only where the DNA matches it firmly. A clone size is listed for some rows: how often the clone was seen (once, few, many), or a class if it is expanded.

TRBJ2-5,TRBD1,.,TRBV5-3,CARSQLVSGGRQETQYF,TGTGCCAGAAGCCAATTGGTCTCAGGGGGACGGCAAGAGACCCAGTACTTC
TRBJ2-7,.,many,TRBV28,CASSLGLGSYEQYF,TGTGCCAGCAGTTTAGGGCTGGGATCCTACGAGCAGTACTTC
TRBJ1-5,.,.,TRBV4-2,CASSQERDQPQHF,TGTGCCAGCAGCCAAGAGCGGGATCAGCCCCAGCATTTT
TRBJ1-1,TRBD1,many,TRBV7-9,CASSPSTGVDTEAFF,TGTGCCAGCAGCCCAAGCACAGGGGTGGACACTGAAGCTTTCTTT
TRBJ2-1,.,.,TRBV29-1,CSVEKSGGAGEQFF,TGCAGCGTTGAAAAGTCTGGGGGGGCGGGTGAGCAGTTCTTC
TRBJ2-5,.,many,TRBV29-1,CSVYGFEETQYF,TGCAGCGTTTACGGGTTCGAGGAGACCCAGTACTTC
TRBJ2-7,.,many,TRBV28,CASTPGDRRNEQYF,TGTGCCAGCACCCCGGGGGATAGGCGGAACGAGCAGTACTTC
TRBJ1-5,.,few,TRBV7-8,CASSLAGHSNQPQHF,TGTGCCAGCAGCTTAGCGGGCCATAGCAATCAGCCCCAGCATTTT
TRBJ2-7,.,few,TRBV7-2,CASSLVVYEQYF,TGTGCCAGCAGCTTAGTGGTGTACGAGCAGTACTTC
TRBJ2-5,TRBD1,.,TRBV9,CASSAGQGQQETQYF,TGTGCCAGCAGCGCAGGCCAGGGACAGCAAGAGACCCAGTACTTC
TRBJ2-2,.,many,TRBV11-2,CASSQGRGGAGELFF,TGTGCCAGCAGTCAGGGGCGGGGAGGCGCCGGGGAGCTGTTTTTT
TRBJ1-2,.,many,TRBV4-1,CASSQEGQIYFYGYTF,TGCGCCAGCAGCCAAGAGGGCCAGATTTATTTCTATGGCTACACCTTC
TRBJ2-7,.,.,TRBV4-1,CASSQGGGQGVEQYF,TGCGCCAGCAGCCAAGGCGGGGGCCAAGGGGTCGAGCAGTACTTC
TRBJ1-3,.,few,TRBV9,CASSVGGNTIYF,TGTGCCAGCAGCGTAGGTGGAAACACCATATATTTT
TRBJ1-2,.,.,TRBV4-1,CASSRDRLNGYTF,TGCGCCAGCAGCCGCGATCGGCTAAACGGCTACACCTTC
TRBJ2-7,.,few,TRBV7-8,CASRPREGSYEQYF,TGTGCCAGCAGACCCCGGGAAGGCTCCTACGAGCAGTACTTC